The sample holds many counts of the clone carrying this TCR beta chain. Germline loops: CDR1 MNHEY, CDR2 SVGEGT. The CDR3 runs 14 residues. Trimming shortened V by 5 bases and J by 0 bases, and 9 bases separated the two germline ends. The entry originates in a study of regulatory T cells in long-lasting Graves disease. Time point given: newly diagnosed GD, antithyroid drugs for less than 3 months. RNA isolated from PBMCs was used to make the TCR library. Library construction for TCR beta used iRepertoire HTBI primers and Arm-PCR of CDR3 regions. MiXCR, run by TCRdb on the multiplex PCR reads, gives a single entry per CDR3 protein. In the table there are approximately 350,000 distinct CDR3 sequences, 16% of which are singletons. These data also formed part of another study, on T cells in Graves' hyperthyroidism and ophthalmopathy. From that second work: Those patients with uncontrolled infection, other autoimmune disease, pregnancy or lactation were excluded. Before onset, ophthalmopathy was predicted by the model a median approximately 6.7 months earlier.

The material sequenced was peripheral blood mononuclear cells (PBMCs), taken at new diagnosis, from a patient treated with antithyroid drugs. The rearrangement joins TRBV6-2 or TRBV6-3 to TRBJ2-3; D is possibly TRBD1 (5 bases). This TCR came from a man in his forties with Graves disease. CDR3 DNA sequence: TGTGCCAGCAGTAAGACAGCTAGCACAGATACGCAGTATTTT. It encodes CASSKTASTDTQYF.